This is a list of T cell receptor beta chains from one sample in a study of early T cells in non-severe SARS-CoV-2 infection. Using its own MiXCR run on the 5' RACE reads, TCRdb lists one record per CDR3 protein. Found here are about 76,000 distinct CDR3 sequences, around 15% of them singletons; the top ten hold approximately 12%. The sample consisted of whole blood. The receptors come from an adult who was a healthcare worker with PCR-confirmed SARS-CoV-2 infection or an uninfected control (not recorded which). CDR3s include the opening cysteine and the closing phenylalanine or tryptophan. The D gene is left open where the match is weak. The size field is filled for only some rows; it gives once, few, many or a size class.

once,TRBJ2-2,TRBV15,TRBD2,TGTGCCACCCTAGCGGGGGAGATGAAGAACACCGGGGAGCTGTTTTTT,CATLAGEMKNTGELFF
few,TRBJ2-7,TRBV10-2,NA,TGCGCCAGCAGTGTCCCTAAGGGGCAGACCTACGAGCAGTACTTC,CASSVPKGQTYEQYF
many,TRBJ1-4,TRBV12-3/TRBV12-4,TRBD1,TGTGCCAGCAGCCTTACAGGGGGCTCGGGTGAAAAACTGTTTTTT,CASSLTGGSGEKLFF
NA,TRBJ1-4,TRBV15,NA,TGTGCCACCAGCAGAGATCGGGGTGAAAAACTGTTTTTT,CATSRDRGEKLFF
many,TRBJ1-3,TRBV27,NA,TGTGCCAGCTCCCTCGGACTGAACTCTGGAAACACCATATATTTT,CASSLGLNSGNTIYF
few,TRBJ2-1,TRBV6-2/TRBV6-3,TRBD2,TGTGCCAGCAGTTCCCAATCGGGGGGGGTATACAATGAGCAGTTCTTC,CASSSQSGGVYNEQFF
NA,TRBJ2-6,TRBV12-3/TRBV12-4,NA,TGTGCCAGCAGTATCCAAGGAGGGTCCGGGGCCAACGTCCTGACTTTC,CASSIQGGSGANVLTF
few,TRBJ1-1,TRBV7-2,TRBD1,TGTGCCAGCAGCTCCGGGACAGGGGGCGCCTGGGTCACTGAAGCTTTCTTT,CASSSGTGGAWVTEAFF
few,TRBJ2-7,TRBV18,NA,TGTGCCAGCTCACCACTGGGGGGAAGCTCCTACGAGCAGTACTTC,CASSPLGGSSYEQYF
NA,TRBJ2-7,TRBV14,TRBD1,TGTGCCAGCAGCCCTCGGACAGGAGCATACGAGCAGTACTTC,CASSPRTGAYEQYF
many,TRBJ2-6,TRBV6-6,NA,TGTGCCAGCAGTTACGGCGGTTCTGGGGCCAACGTCCTGACTTTC,CASSYGGSGANVLTF
few,TRBJ2-2,TRBV7-6,NA,TGTGCCAGCAGCTTAATACCGTCGAACACCGGGGAGCTGTTTTTT,CASSLIPSNTGELFF
many,TRBJ2-3,TRBV13,NA,TGTGCCAGCAGTTCCGCCGTGGATACGCAGTATTTT,CASSSAVDTQYF
NA,TRBJ2-2,TRBV3-1,TRBD2,TGTGCCAGCAGCCCTAATACCGGGACTAGCGGGAGGAGAACCGGGGAGCTGTTTTTT,CASSPNTGTSGRRTGELFF
few,TRBJ1-5,TRBV12-3/TRBV12-4,TRBD1,TGTGCCAGCACCTCTATAAGGGCAGGGGGCGTTGGCAATCAGCCCCAGCATTTT,CASTSIRAGGVGNQPQHF
NA,TRBJ1-6,TRBV6-5,NA,TGTGCCAGCAGTCAGACCTGGGGTCTGTCACCCCTCCACTTT,CASSQTWGLSPLHF
few,TRBJ1-1,TRBV7-6,NA,TGTGCCAGCAGCTTAGTAGTTTTGGGGGCGGGACGACGCACTGAAGCTTTCTTT,CASSLVVLGAGRRTEAFF
NA,TRBJ2-5,TRBV4-2,NA,TGTGCCAGCAGCTCAAGTCTTCGGACAGACCCTCGAGAGACCCAGTACTTC,CASSSSLRTDPRETQYF
NA,TRBJ2-3,TRBV12-3/TRBV12-4,NA,TGTGCCAGCAGACTCAAGGCGGATACGCAGTATTTT,CASRLKADTQYF
few,TRBJ1-1,TRBV6-6,NA,TGTGCCAGCAGTCTAACTAGACAGAGCCCGAACACTGAAGCTTTCTTT,CASSLTRQSPNTEAFF
NA,TRBJ2-7,TRBV30,TRBD2,TGTGCCTGGAGGGGGACTAGCGGTTACTACGAGCAGTACTTC,CAWRGTSGYYEQYF
NA,TRBJ2-3,TRBV18,TRBD2,TGTGCCAGCTCACAGTTCTCCGCTAGCGGGGGGCGAGGAGATACGCAGTATTTT,CASSQFSASGGRGDTQYF
NA,TRBJ2-3,TRBV5-5,NA,TGTGCCAGCAGCTTAGCCAGGGGCACAGATACGCAGTATTTT,CASSLARGTDTQYF
medium-sized,TRBJ2-2,TRBV20-1,NA,TGCAGTGCCCCCGACAGTGCCGGGGAGCTGTTTTTT,CSAPDSAGELFF
NA,TRBJ2-1,TRBV25-1,TRBD1,TGTGCCTCGACAGGGAGATACAATGAGCAGTTCTTC,CASTGRYNEQFF
many,TRBJ2-7,TRBV24-1,NA,TGTGCCACCAGCGCAGGGGACTCGAGCTCCTACGAGCAGTACTTC,CATSAGDSSSYEQYF
NA,TRBJ2-7,TRBV11-2,TRBD2,TGTGCCAGCAGCTTCCGATCTCTAGCGGGGGGGCCCTTAACCTACGAGCAGTACTTC,CASSFRSLAGGPLTYEQYF
many,TRBJ2-3,TRBV7-6,TRBD2,TGTGCCAGCATCCCATCGGCGGGGGGAACAGATACGCAGTATTTT,CASIPSAGGTDTQYF
NA,TRBJ2-3,TRBV12-5,TRBD2,TGTGCTAGTGGTTTGGTACAGGGACTAGCGGGCACAGATACGCAGTATTTT,CASGLVQGLAGTDTQYF
NA,TRBJ1-6,TRBV6-5,NA,TGTGCCAGCAGTTACGGTGTTAATTCACCCCTCCACTTT,CASSYGVNSPLHF
few,TRBJ2-3,TRBV7-9,NA,TGTGCCAGCAGCTTGGATCCAGGGGGGGATACGCAGTATTTT,CASSLDPGGDTQYF
NA,TRBJ2-3,TRBV2,NA,TGTGCCAGCATGGTCGGGGTTCGGGATACGCAGTATTTT,CASMVGVRDTQYF
NA,TRBJ2-4,TRBV11-3,NA,TGTGCCAGCAGCCTTGGACAAATGGGCATTCAGTACTTC,CASSLGQMGIQYF
few,TRBJ2-1,TRBV5-4,TRBD2,TGTGCCAGCAGCCTCCGGACTAGCGGGGGGCTGGGTGAGCAGTTCTTC,CASSLRTSGGLGEQFF
few,TRBJ2-2,TRBV5-4,NA,TGTGCCAGCAGCTTCCCGGGCCGTGCGGGGGAGCTGTTTTTT,CASSFPGRAGELFF
few,TRBJ2-1,TRBV10-2,NA,TGCGCCAGCATGGGGGGCACCCACCACAATGAGCAGTTCTTC,CASMGGTHHNEQFF
few,TRBJ1-1,TRBV4-1,TRBD1,TGCGCCAGCAGCCAGGACAGGAACACTGAAGCTTCCTTT,CASSQDRNTEASF
many,TRBJ2-4,TRBV27,NA,TGTGCCAGCAGTTTACCGAAACAGGCGGGGAATAGAATGAATTTACCCAAAAACATTCAGTACTTC,CASSLPKQAGNRMNLPKNIQYF
NA,TRBJ2-5,TRBV28,TRBD2,TGTGCCACTACAGCGGGGGGGCCGGAGACCCAGTACTTC,CATTAGGPETQYF
NA,TRBJ1-1,TRBV2,TRBD1,TGTGCCAGCACTGTACTGGGACAGTACACTGAAGCTTTCTTT,CASTVLGQYTEAFF
few,TRBJ2-1,TRBV27,TRBD2,TGTGCCAGCCTAGGTAGCGGGAGAGCTCTCGAGCAGTTCTTC,CASLGSGRALEQFF
NA,TRBJ2-2,TRBV24-1,NA,TGTGCCACCAGTGCCATGGCCGGGGAGCTGTTTTTT,CATSAMAGELFF
NA,TRBJ2-2,TRBV7-3,TRBD2,TGTGCCAGCAGCACCAGCGGGGGGGCCTTCACCGGGGAGCTGTTTTTT,CASSTSGGAFTGELFF
few,TRBJ1-5,TRBV18,TRBD1,TGTGCCAGCTCACCACCTGGACAGGGGGCAAATCAGCCCCAGCATTTT,CASSPPGQGANQPQHF
few,TRBJ2-3,TRBV25-1,TRBD2,TGTGCCAGCTCCCGGGGGGGAAGCACAGATACGCAGTATTTT,CASSRGGSTDTQYF
NA,TRBJ2-5,TRBV9,TRBD1,TGTGCCAGCAATCCGCACCCGAATCAGGGGGCGCGGGAGACCCAGTACTTC,CASNPHPNQGARETQYF
NA,TRBJ2-7,TRBV29-1,NA,TGCAGCGTCTCTCTTAAGGGCCTTGGCGAGCAGTACTTC,CSVSLKGLGEQYF
NA,TRBJ2-7,TRBV29-1,NA,TGCAGCGTCAGTAGTTCCTACGAGCAGTACTTC,CSVSSSYEQYF
NA,TRBJ2-7,TRBV27,NA,TGTGCCACTCACGGAATCGGCCACGAGCAGTACTTC,CATHGIGHEQYF
NA,TRBJ2-1,TRBV19,NA,TGTGCCAGTAGTATTAACCCGCGAAATGAGCAGTTCTTC,CASSINPRNEQFF
medium-sized,TRBJ2-7,TRBV7-2,TRBD2,TGTGCCAGCAGCCCGTCTTCGGGACTAGCCCCCTACGAGCAGTACTTC,CASSPSSGLAPYEQYF
NA,TRBJ2-2,TRBV12-3/TRBV12-4,NA,TGTGCCAGCAGTTTTTTTAGGGCTGATCACGGGGAGCTGTTTTTT,CASSFFRADHGELFF
NA,TRBJ2-6,TRBV5-4,NA,TGTGCCAGCAGCGCCCAGATTGGGGCCAACGTCCTGACTTTC,CASSAQIGANVLTF
NA,TRBJ1-1,TRBV6-2/TRBV6-3,TRBD1,TGTGCCGCGAGCGAGGGGGCACGAACTGAAGCTTTCTTT,CAASEGARTEAFF